This T cell receptor (beta chain) comes out of a study of control samples from healthy donors and cancer patients. CDR1 is SNHLY and CDR2 is FYNNEI in the germline V gene. Trimming cost V 0 bases and J 0 bases, with 11 bases left between them. This CDR3 region has 17 residues. Generated by immunoSEQ multiplex PCR, the TCRdb table keeps only in-frame clones and is missing some. The table lists 90,000 to 100,000 clones, approximately 81% of them singletons, with under 12% in the top ten. The sample consisted of blood. The sequence was obtained from a woman aged 25 to 45 in good health. The chain is built from TRBV2 and TRBJ1-4; no definite D call. For the CDR3, the DNA is TGTGCCAGCAGTGAAGCGCTTCTGGCAGCAACTAATGAAAAACTGTTTTTT. It translates to CASSEALLAATNEKLFF.